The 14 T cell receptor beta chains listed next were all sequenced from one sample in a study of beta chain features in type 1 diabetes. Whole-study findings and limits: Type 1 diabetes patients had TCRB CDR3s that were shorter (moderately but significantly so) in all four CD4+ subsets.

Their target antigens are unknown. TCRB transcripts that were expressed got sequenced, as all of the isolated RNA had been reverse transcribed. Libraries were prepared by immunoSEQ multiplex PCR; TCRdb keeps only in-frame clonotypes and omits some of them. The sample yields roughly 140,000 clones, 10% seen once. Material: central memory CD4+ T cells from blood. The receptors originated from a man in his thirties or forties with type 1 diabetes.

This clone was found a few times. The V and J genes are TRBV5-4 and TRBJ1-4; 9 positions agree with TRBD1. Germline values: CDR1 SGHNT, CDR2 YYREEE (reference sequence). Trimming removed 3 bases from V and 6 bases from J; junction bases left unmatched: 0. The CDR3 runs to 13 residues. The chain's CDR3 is CASSWTGDEKLFF. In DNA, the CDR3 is TGTGCCAGCAGCTGGACAGGGGATGAAAAACTGTTTTTT. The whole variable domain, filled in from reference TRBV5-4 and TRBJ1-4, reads ETGVTQSPTHLIKTRGQQVTLRCSSQSGHNTVSWYQQALGQGPQFIFQYYREEENGRGNFPPRFSGLQFPNYSSELNVNALELDDSALYLCASSWTGDEKLFFGSGTQLSVL.

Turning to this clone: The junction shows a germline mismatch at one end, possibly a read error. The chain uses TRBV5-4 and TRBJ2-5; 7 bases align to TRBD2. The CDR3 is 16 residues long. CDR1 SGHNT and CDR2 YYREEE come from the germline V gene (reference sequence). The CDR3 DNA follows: TGCGCCAGCAGCCAAGACCACCGCGGGAGAGGAGAGACCCAGTACTTC. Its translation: CASSQDHRGRGETQYF.

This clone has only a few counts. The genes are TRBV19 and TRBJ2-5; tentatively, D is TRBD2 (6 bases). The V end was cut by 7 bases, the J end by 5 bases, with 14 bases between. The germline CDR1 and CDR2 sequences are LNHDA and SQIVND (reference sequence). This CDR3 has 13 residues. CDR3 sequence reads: CASTDGGRETQYF. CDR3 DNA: TGTGCCAGTACCGACGGGGGTCGGGAGACCCAGTACTTC.

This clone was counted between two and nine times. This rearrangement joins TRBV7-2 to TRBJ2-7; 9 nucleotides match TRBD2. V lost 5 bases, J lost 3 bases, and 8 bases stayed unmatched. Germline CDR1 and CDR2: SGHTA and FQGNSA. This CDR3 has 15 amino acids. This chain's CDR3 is CASSVKREVIYEQYF. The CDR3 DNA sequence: TGTGCCAGCAGCGTAAAGCGGGAGGTGATCTACGAGCAGTACTTC.

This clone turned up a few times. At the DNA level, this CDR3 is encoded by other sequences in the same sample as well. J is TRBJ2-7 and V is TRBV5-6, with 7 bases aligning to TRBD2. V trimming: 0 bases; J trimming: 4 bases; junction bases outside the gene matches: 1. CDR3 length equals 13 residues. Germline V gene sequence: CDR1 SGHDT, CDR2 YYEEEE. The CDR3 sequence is CASSLGGGYEQYF. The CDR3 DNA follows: TGTGCCAGCAGCTTGGGGGGGGGATACGAGCAGTACTTC.

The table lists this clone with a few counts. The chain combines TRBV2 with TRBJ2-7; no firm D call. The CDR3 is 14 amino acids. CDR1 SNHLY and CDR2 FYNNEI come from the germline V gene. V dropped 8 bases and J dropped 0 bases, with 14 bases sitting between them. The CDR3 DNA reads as TGTGCCAGCCTTGAGTCCTCATACTCCTACGAGCAGTACTTC. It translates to CASLESSYSYEQYF.

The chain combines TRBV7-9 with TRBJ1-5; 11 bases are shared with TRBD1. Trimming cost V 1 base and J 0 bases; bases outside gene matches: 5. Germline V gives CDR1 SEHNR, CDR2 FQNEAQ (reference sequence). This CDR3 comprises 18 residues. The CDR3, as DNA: TGTGCCAGCAGCTTAGGGGACAGGGGGAAATCTAGCAATCAGCCCCAGCATTTT. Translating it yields CASSLGDRGKSSNQPQHF.

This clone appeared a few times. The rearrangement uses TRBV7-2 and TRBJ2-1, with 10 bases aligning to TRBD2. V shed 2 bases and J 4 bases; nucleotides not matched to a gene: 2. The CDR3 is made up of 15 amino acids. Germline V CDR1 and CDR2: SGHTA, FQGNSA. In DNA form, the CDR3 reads TGTGCCAGCAGCTTAAGGACTAGCGGTTACAATGAGCAGTTCTTC. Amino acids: CASSLRTSGYNEQFF.

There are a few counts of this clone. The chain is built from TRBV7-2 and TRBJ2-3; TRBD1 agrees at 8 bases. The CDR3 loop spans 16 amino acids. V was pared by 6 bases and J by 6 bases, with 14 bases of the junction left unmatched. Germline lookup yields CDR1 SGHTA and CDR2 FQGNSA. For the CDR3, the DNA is TGTGCCAGCAGGTCGAGGTCGCAGGGGGCTGTGGATACGCAGTATTTT. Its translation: CASRSRSQGAVDTQYF.

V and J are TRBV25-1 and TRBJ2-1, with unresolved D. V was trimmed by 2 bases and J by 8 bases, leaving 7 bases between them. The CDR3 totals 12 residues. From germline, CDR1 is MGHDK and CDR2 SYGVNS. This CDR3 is CASSEKLDEQFF. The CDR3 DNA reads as TGTGCCAGCAGTGAAAAGCTCGATGAGCAGTTCTTC.

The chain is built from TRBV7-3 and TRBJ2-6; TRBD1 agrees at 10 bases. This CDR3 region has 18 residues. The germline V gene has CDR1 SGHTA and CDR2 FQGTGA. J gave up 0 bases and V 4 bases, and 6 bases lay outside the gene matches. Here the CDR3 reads CASSSWRQGASGANVLTF. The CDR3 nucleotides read TGTGCCAGCAGCTCATGGCGACAGGGGGCCTCTGGGGCCAACGTCCTGACTTTC.

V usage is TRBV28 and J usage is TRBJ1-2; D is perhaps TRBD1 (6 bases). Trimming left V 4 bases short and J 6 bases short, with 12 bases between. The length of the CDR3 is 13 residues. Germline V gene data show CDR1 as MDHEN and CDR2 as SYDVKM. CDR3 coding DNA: TGTGCCAGCAGTTCTGGACAGTATGATGGCTACACCTTC. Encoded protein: CASSSGQYDGYTF.

The CDR3 reads CASGTLGGFGQFF. The CDR3, as DNA: TGTGCCAGCGGGACTTTGGGCGGGTTCGGGCAGTTCTTC. The chain carries TRBV28 and TRBJ2-1; TRBD2 might be the D (6 bases). The CDR3 contains 13 residues. Germline assignment: CDR1 MDHEN and CDR2 SYDVKM. With 8 bases removed from V and 12 bases from J, the gap between germline ends came to 20 bases.

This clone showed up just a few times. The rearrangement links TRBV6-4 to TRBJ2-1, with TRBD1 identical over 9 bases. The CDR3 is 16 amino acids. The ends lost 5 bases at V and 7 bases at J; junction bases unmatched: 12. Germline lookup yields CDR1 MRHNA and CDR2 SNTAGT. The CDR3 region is CASSWLAGQGGNEQFF. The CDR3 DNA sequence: TGTGCCAGCAGTTGGCTGGCGGGACAGGGTGGAAATGAGCAGTTCTTC.